This entry describes one TCR beta chain. Its antigen is not known. The sample's time point: week 5, during vaccination. Each dose delivered 300 ug of mutant IDH1 20-mer peptide subcutaneously with imiquimod. This entry comes from a study of a mutant IDH1 vaccine in newly diagnosed glioma. The CDR3 spans 15 residues. The V gene end was trimmed by 8 bases and the J gene end by 7 bases; junction bases not matched to a gene: 9. CDR1 and CDR2 from the germline V gene are SEHNR and FQNEAQ (reference sequence). The table came from immunoSEQ multiplex PCR; TCRdb's copy has only in-frame clones and leaves some out. The sample lists about 26,000 clones, approximately 80% occurring once.

The TCR comes from a middle-aged man with glioma. Some clones in this sample may be carry-over from other donors' samples. This sample comprised PBMCs, obtained from a glioma patient whose treatment included an IDH1 peptide vaccine. The chain uses TRBV7-9 and TRBJ1-6; 9 bases are shared with TRBD1. The CDR3 sequence: CASVRGDRDNSPLHF. CDR3 DNA sequence: TGTGCCAGCGTACGTGGGGACAGGGACAATTCACCCCTCCACTTT.